A single sample is the source of the 16 T cell receptor beta chains below, sequenced in a study of PD-1 blockade in classical Hodgkin lymphoma (TCRdb year 2020). Per the publication, the time point label means: cycle 1 day 1 (C1D1), immediately before nivolumab initiation. Every trial patient had relapsed following autologous stem cell transplantation, and prior brentuximab vedotin exposure was what differed among cohorts A, B and C. The library came from the immunoSEQ multiplex PCR assay. TCRdb retrieved this table from immuneACCESS and kept in-frame rearrangements only. Not all clones are present; in checked studies, unresolved V genes account for under half, and no reason is known for the remainder. The sample has tens of thousands of clones on record, approximately 81% of them singletons. The ten most abundant clones make up 16% of the sample. Sequences were derived from peripheral blood mononuclear cells (PBMCs), sampled at baseline. The receptors were gathered from a human donor with classical Hodgkin lymphoma.

The CDR3 here is CASRGPEKLFF. The CDR3 bases are TGTGCCAGCAGGGGGCCGGAAAAACTGTTTTTT. The chain uses TRBV27 and TRBJ1-4, with D tentatively TRBD1 (5 bases). This CDR3 has 11 amino acids. The V gene's germline CDR1 is MNHEY and CDR2 SMNVEV (reference sequence). Trimming took off 6 bases at V and 8 bases at J, with 7 bases between the two ends.

The CDR3 DNA follows: TGTGCCAGTAGTACTTCGGGGAGGGGTGAAGCTTTCTTT. Translated, it gives CASSTSGRGEAFF. The V call is TRBV19, the J call TRBJ1-1; D is perhaps TRBD1 (5 bases). CDR1 and CDR2 from the germline V gene are LNHDA and SQIVND (reference sequence). The CDR3 length is 13 residues. The V and J ends lost 4 bases and 7 bases respectively, with 13 bases between them.

V usage is TRBV30 and J usage is TRBJ2-7, with D unresolved. There are 13 residues in the CDR3. V was cut by 3 bases and J by 1 base, with 10 bases left in between. Germline CDR1 and CDR2: GTSNPN and SVGIG (reference sequence). The CDR3 DNA is TGTGCCTGGAGGATGAGATCTTCCTACGAGCAGTACTTC. Translation gives CAWRMRSSYEQYF.

The chain carries TRBV5-1 and TRBJ2-3, with D tentatively TRBD2 (5 bases). V shed 2 bases and J shed 5 bases, with 9 bases lying between them. Germline values: CDR1 SGHRS, CDR2 YFSETQ. The CDR3 consists of 13 residues. CDR3 sequence (DNA): TGCGCCAGCAGCTTACCCGGGGAAGATACGCAGTATTTT. Amino acids: CASSLPGEDTQYF.

J is TRBJ2-7 and V is TRBV28; 9 bases align to TRBD1. The CDR3 runs 14 residues. Germline CDR1 reads MDHEN; CDR2 reads SYDVKM. Trimming cost V 4 bases and J 5 bases; bases outside gene matches: 6. CDR3 bases: TGTGCCAGCAGTTCGGAACAGGGGGCGCACGAGCAGTACGTC. As protein: CASSSEQGAHEQYV.

The rearrangement links TRBV27 to TRBJ2-7, with D possibly being TRBD2 (5 bases). Germline CDR1 is MNHEY and CDR2 is SMNVEV (reference sequence). The CDR3 runs to 14 residues. Trimming shortened V by 4 bases and J by 3 bases, and 13 bases separated the two germline ends. Here the CDR3 DNA reads TGTGCCAGCAGTTCCCGGGAAACCTTCTACGAGCAGTACGTC. It encodes CASSSRETFYEQYV.

In this sample, this clone turned up a few times. The chain carries TRBV6-1 and TRBJ1-2; a weak D match, TRBD1 (5 bases). Germline CDR1 is MNHNS and CDR2 is SASEGT. V was cut by 4 bases and J by 4 bases, with 16 bases left in between. The CDR3 is 15 residues long. DNA for the CDR3: TGTGCCAGCAGTGTGAGGGGAACCTTTACCTATGGCTACACCTTC. This gives the protein CASSVRGTFTYGYTF.

The V call is TRBV11-2, the J call TRBJ1-3; D is unresolved. This CDR3 contains 17 residues. Deletions cut 0 bases from V and 0 bases from J, with 12 bases between. CDR1 SGHAT and CDR2 FQNNGV come from the germline V gene. CDR3 in amino acids: CASSLDLGGFSGNTIYF. CDR3 nucleotide sequence: TGTGCCAGCAGCTTAGATCTGGGTGGTTTCTCTGGAAACACCATATATTTT.

The J gene is TRBJ2-5, the V gene TRBV10-3; a weak D match, TRBD1 (6 bases). The CDR3 is 14 residues long. Germline values: CDR1 ENHRY, CDR2 SYGVKD. V gave up 5 bases and J gave up 5 bases, with 15 bases separating them. Here the CDR3 reads CAISPSTGQETQYF. The CDR3 nucleotides read TGTGCCATCAGTCCTAGTACAGGGCAGGAGACCCAGTACTTC.

The rearrangement joins TRBV9 to TRBJ2-7; TRBD2 aligns across 7 bases. V lost 3 bases and J lost 3; bases outside the gene matches: 6. CDR3 length: 14 amino acids. The V gene's germline CDR1 is SGDLS and CDR2 YYNGEE. As DNA, the CDR3 is TGTGCCAGCAGCGCGGGGGAGGGATACTACGAGCAGTACTTC. Its protein product is CASSAGEGYYEQYF.

In this sample, this clone turned up once. The chain is built from TRBV10-1 and TRBJ2-1; D may be TRBD1 (5 bases). Trimming pared 5 bases from V and 0 bases from J, leaving 14 bases between. Germline CDR1 WNHNN, CDR2 SYGVQD (reference sequence). The CDR3 runs to 16 residues. The CDR3 region is CASSNRRISSYNEQFF. The CDR3 DNA is TGCGCCAGCAGTAACAGGCGAATCAGCTCCTACAATGAGCAGTTCTTC.

V usage is TRBV5-1 and J usage is TRBJ2-7, with D maybe TRBD2 (6 bases). The CDR3 spans 15 residues. The germline V gene has CDR1 SGHRS and CDR2 YFSETQ. V was shortened by 0 bases and J by 5 bases, with 15 bases between the two germline ends. CDR3 sequence reads: CASSLGGLRDDEQYV. CDR3 nucleotides: TGCGCCAGCAGCTTGGGGGGACTCAGGGACGACGAGCAGTACGTC.

The CDR3 loop is CAWSVLQGLMNTEAFF. The DNA for the CDR3 is TGTGCCTGGAGTGTTTTGCAGGGACTCATGAACACTGAAGCTTTCTTT. This rearrangement joins TRBV30 to TRBJ1-1; TRBD1 is a possible D gene (5 bases). In germline, CDR1 is GTSNPN, CDR2 SVGIG (reference sequence). The CDR3 runs 16 residues. Trimming took off 0 bases at V and 0 bases at J, with 14 bases between the two ends.

The chain has TRBV6-5 and TRBJ1-1; D gene unclear. The germline V gene has CDR1 MNHEY and CDR2 SVGAGI. Trimming shortened V by 0 bases and J by 8 bases, and 13 bases separated the two germline ends. This CDR3 is built from 14 residues. This CDR3 is CASSYSGGQAEAFF. CDR3 bases: TGTGCCAGCAGTTACTCAGGAGGGCAAGCGGAAGCTTTCTTT.

The chain carries TRBV30 and TRBJ2-7; the D gene is possibly TRBD2 (6 bases). This CDR3 has 11 amino acids. V lost 8 bases and J lost 3, with 11 bases in between. Germline V gene data show CDR1 as GTSNPN and CDR2 as SVGIG (reference sequence). CDR3 DNA sequence: TGTGCCGGCGAGGGACTCTACGAGCAGTACTTC. Translation gives CAGEGLYEQYF.

The rearrangement links TRBV21-1 to TRBJ2-7. TRBV21-1 is a documented pseudogene. CDR3 length: 14 amino acids. CDR3 sequence (DNA): TGTGCCAGCAGCAAACCGCCGTTCTCCTACGAGCAGTACGTC. Translated, it gives CASSKPPFSYEQYV.